Below, 9 T cell receptor beta chains from the same sample are listed, as sequenced in a study of T cells after yellow fever vaccination. Via MiXCR, TCRdb re-called the 5' RACE reads, giving one row per CDR3 protein. This table has about 350,000 distinct CDR3 sequences, about 12% appearing once. Specimen: CD4+ T cells sorted from PBMCs, collected 15 days after the yellow fever booster vaccination. Receptor source: a man between 18 and 35 years old who received the YFV17D yellow fever vaccine.

In its sample, this clonotype was seen many times. This sequence joins TRBV21-1 and TRBJ2-7; TRBD2 is the table's D call, not checked against the DNA. TRBV21-1 is described as a pseudogene. The CDR3 has 20 amino acids. DNA for the CDR3: TGTGCCAGCAACCATAACCCGGGTACGCTAGCGGGGGGGCGGTACTACGAGCAGTACGTC. This codes for CASNHNPGTLAGGRYYEQYV.

There are a few counts of this clonotype. The chain has TRBV7-8 and TRBJ2-5, with a possible D match to TRBD2 (6 bases). Trimming shortened V by 1 base and J by 5 bases, and 17 bases separated the two germline ends. The CDR3 loop spans 16 amino acids. Germline V lookup: CDR1 SGHVS, CDR2 FQNEAQ. In DNA form, the CDR3 reads TGTGCCAGCAGCTTAGTACTCGCCCGGGGGATGGAGACCCAGTACTTC. This sequence encodes CASSLVLARGMETQYF.

This clonotype was observed a handful of times. The chain recombines TRBV7-8 with TRBJ1-4; 7 nucleotides match TRBD1. V lost 8 bases to trimming and J lost 6 bases; unmatched junction nucleotides: 9. The CDR3 runs 14 residues. Germline CDR1 reads SGHVS; CDR2 reads FQNEAQ. In nucleotides, the CDR3 is TGTGCCAGCTCCCCCCGAGACAGGGATGAAAAACTGTTTTTT. It yields the protein CASSPRDRDEKLFF.

This clonotype was observed a handful of times. The rearrangement joins TRBV10-3 to TRBJ1-5; D ambiguous. This CDR3 is 15 amino acids long. CDR1 ENHRY and CDR2 SYGVKD come from the germline V gene. Trimming left V 0 bases short and J 2 bases short, with 8 bases between. CDR3 loop: CAISESSRGNQPQHF. The CDR3 DNA reads as TGTGCCATCAGTGAGTCGTCGAGGGGCAATCAGCCCCAGCATTTT.

V usage is TRBV7-2 and J usage is TRBJ1-2, with a tentative D call TRBD1 (6 bases). V lost 4 bases and J 7 bases, leaving 10 bases between the germline ends. There are 12 residues in the CDR3. Germline V gene sequence: CDR1 SGHTA, CDR2 FQGNSA. CDR3 amino acids: CASSSTRGGYTF. As DNA, the CDR3 is TGTGCCAGCAGCTCGACCAGGGGTGGCTACACCTTC.

This clonotype was seen more than once but under ten times. This chain links TRBV3-1 with TRBJ1-1; D ambiguous. The V end was cut by 1 base, the J end by 5 bases, with 14 bases between. The CDR3 runs to 15 residues. From germline, CDR1 is LGHDT and CDR2 YNNKEL (reference sequence). Written as DNA, the CDR3 is TGTGCCAGCAGCCAAGGTTTAGGGCTGGGGACTGAAGCTTTCTTT. Translated, it gives CASSQGLGLGTEAFF.

The rearrangement joins TRBV11-2 to TRBJ1-1; a possible D gene is TRBD1 (6 bases). The CDR3 covers 12 residues. V was clipped by 1 base and J by 9 bases, with 9 bases between them. Germline CDR1 and CDR2: SGHAT and FQNNGV. The CDR3 sequence is CASSLGGGKAFF. The DNA of the CDR3 is TGTGCCAGCAGCTTAGGAGGGGGTAAAGCTTTCTTT.

The V gene is TRBV19, the J gene TRBJ1-1; D is ambiguous. Germline assignment: CDR1 LNHDA and CDR2 SQIVND (reference sequence). CDR3 length: 13 amino acids. V shed 1 base and J shed 1 base, with 4 bases lying between them. For the CDR3, the DNA is TGTGCCAGTAGTATAGTGTCGAACACTGAAGCTTTCTTT. Translation gives CASSIVSNTEAFF.

The V and J genes are TRBV27 and TRBJ2-7, with D perhaps matching TRBD1 (6 bases). The germline gives CDR1 MNHEY, CDR2 SMNVEV (reference sequence). The length of the CDR3 is 13 residues. Trimming left V 5 bases short and J 3 bases short, with 11 bases between. For the CDR3, the DNA is TGTGCCAGCAGTGGGGACACGGGCTACGAGCAGTACTTC. This gives the protein CASSGDTGYEQYF.